The clone carrying this T cell receptor (beta chain) turned up a few times. As yet, its antigen is unknown. The data derive from a study of shared clonotypes between healthy human individuals. Study-wide points: It was only blood that was sampled, and tissue repertoires likely differ. Several donors held about 5.1% of naive CD4 clonotypes in common.

The germline gives CDR1 LNHDA, CDR2 SQIVND (reference sequence). The junction had 14 bases not matched to a gene; V was cut back by 3 bases and J by 1 base. The CDR3 extends over 18 amino acids. Some 30,000 T cell genomes, or roughly 200 ng DNA, went into the sorted-subset replicate PCRs. Sequenced by immunoSEQ multiplex PCR; TCRdb stores in-frame clones only, minus some. The sample shows 2 million to 2.5 million clones, 92% of them seen only once. Specimen: naive CD4+ T cells from PBMCs. Subset denoted: CD45RA+ positively selected. J is TRBJ1-1 and V is TRBV19, with 7 bases fitting TRBD1. The TCR originated in a man aged 18 to 30 in good health. Some clones in this sample may be carry-over from other donors' samples. The CDR3 loop is CASSIAPAWPGGNTEAFF. In nucleotides, the CDR3 is TGTGCCAGTAGTATCGCTCCGGCCTGGCCAGGGGGGAACACTGAAGCTTTCTTT.